Each of the 15 T cell receptor beta chains below was sequenced from the same sample in a study of blood T cell repertoires in COVID-19. The protocol was immunoSEQ multiplex PCR, while the TCRdb copy is restricted to in-frame clones and leaves out a portion. Among 200,000 to 250,000 clones listed, 90% were seen once. The specimen sequenced was PBMCs or T cells enriched from blood (not recorded which). These receptors were collected from a young man who had been exposed to COVID-19.

The V call is TRBV27, the J call TRBJ1-4, with D unclear. This CDR3 has 12 amino acids. V was cut by 6 bases and J by 5 bases, with 7 bases left in between. Germline-derived CDR1 and CDR2 are MNHEY and SMNVEV (reference sequence). The CDR3 is CASSSRNEKLFF. CDR3 bases: TGTGCCAGCAGCTCTAGGAATGAAAAACTGTTTTTT.

The chain links TRBV5-4 to TRBJ2-1, with D perhaps TRBD2 (6 bases). The CDR3 spans 16 residues. Trimming removed 0 bases from V and 0 bases from J, with 10 bases in between. Germline V gene sequence: CDR1 SGHNT, CDR2 YYREEE (reference sequence). This chain's CDR3 is CASSLGRGGSYNEQFF. The CDR3 DNA follows: TGTGCCAGCAGCTTGGGGCGGGGAGGCTCCTACAATGAGCAGTTCTTC.

V gene TRBV5-1 combines with J gene TRBJ2-2, with D perhaps matching TRBD2 (5 bases). The germline V gene has CDR1 SGHRS and CDR2 YFSETQ. CDR3 length: 14 amino acids. The germline V and J ends were trimmed by 5 bases and 5 bases, with 13 bases remaining between them. This CDR3 reads CASSLSGSTGELFF. In nucleotides, the CDR3 is TGCGCCAGCAGTCTGAGCGGCTCAACCGGGGAGCTGTTTTTT.

The chain couples TRBV5-1 to TRBJ1-2; tentative D call: TRBD1 (6 bases). Trimming took 4 bases from V and 10 from J, leaving 20 bases between them. Germline CDR1 is SGHRS and CDR2 is YFSETQ. The CDR3 extends over 14 amino acids. The CDR3 DNA reads TGCGCCAGCAGCCCTGAGGGGGACCCACTTTACTACACCTTC. It translates to CASSPEGDPLYYTF.

The chain is built from TRBV6-4 and TRBJ2-1; 10 bases are shared with TRBD1. The V gene end was trimmed by 6 bases and the J gene end by 8 bases; junction bases not matched to a gene: 1. This CDR3 contains 12 residues. The germline V gene has CDR1 MRHNA and CDR2 SNTAGT. The CDR3: CASRGTGDEQFF. DNA of the CDR3: TGTGCCAGCAGAGGGACAGGGGATGAGCAGTTCTTC.

This clone is a singleton in its sample. The chain carries TRBV6-5 and TRBJ1-2; no clear D gene. This CDR3 contains 13 residues. V was trimmed by 6 bases and J by 6 bases, leaving 14 bases between them. CDR1 and CDR2 from the germline V gene are MNHEY and SVGAGI. The DNA of the CDR3 is TGTGCCAGCAGCCTTTCGAGGGCCCATGGCTACACCTTC. This encodes CASSLSRAHGYTF.

J is TRBJ1-6 and V is TRBV5-1; D may be TRBD1 (6 bases). The CDR3 runs to 15 residues. V was trimmed by 0 bases and J by 7 bases, leaving 11 bases between them. Germline V CDR1 and CDR2: SGHRS, YFSETQ. The CDR3 DNA reads TGCGCCAGCAGCTTGGAAGACAGGCTGAATTCACCCCTCCACTTT. Residues: CASSLEDRLNSPLHF.

The CDR3 nucleotides are TGTGCCAGCAGTTCTTCAGATACGCAGTATTTT. It is translated as CASSSSDTQYF. The chain carries TRBV12-3 or TRBV12-4 and TRBJ2-3; unclear D gene. The V end lost 4 bases, the J end lost 4 bases, and 3 bases lay between the germline ends. The CDR3 covers 11 residues.

V is TRBV30 and J is TRBJ1-2, with 9 bases that match TRBD1. The V gene's germline CDR1 is GTSNPN and CDR2 SVGIG (reference sequence). CDR3 length equals 13 residues. Trimming removed 4 bases from V and 7 bases from J; junction bases left unmatched: 7. For the CDR3, the DNA is TGTGCCTGGATCCCGGGACAGGGACTTGGCTACACCTTC. Encoded protein: CAWIPGQGLGYTF.

This chain connects TRBV6-2 or TRBV6-3 to TRBJ1-5; tentatively, D is TRBD1 (5 bases). V was trimmed by 2 bases and J by 6 bases, leaving 20 bases between them. The CDR3 is made up of 17 amino acids. CDR1 is MNHEY, CDR2 SVGEGT, per germline. CDR3 protein: CASSYPLSGRNIQPQHF. Here the CDR3 DNA reads TGTGCCAGCAGTTACCCGTTATCAGGGCGAAACATTCAGCCCCAGCATTTT.

This chain links TRBV20-1 with TRBJ2-4; perhaps TRBD1 as D (5 bases). Trimming shortened V by 3 bases and J by 4 bases, and 13 bases separated the two germline ends. This CDR3 comprises 14 residues. Per germline, CDR1 DFQATT and CDR2 SNEGSKA (reference sequence). CDR3 in DNA: TGCAGTGCTAGTCAGGGCCTAGTGAAAAACATTCAGTACTTC. It is translated as CSASQGLVKNIQYF.

This chain uses TRBV18 with TRBJ1-5; D unresolved. V lost 0 bases and J 4 bases, leaving 10 bases between the germline ends. Germline loops: CDR1 KGHSH, CDR2 LQKENI. The CDR3 spans 15 residues. Here the CDR3 DNA reads TGTGCCAGCTCACCACCGTCGGGAAGTAATCAGCCCCAGCATTTT. It yields the protein CASSPPSGSNQPQHF.

The chain combines TRBV3-1 (or the pseudogene TRBV3-2) with TRBJ2-1; D is perhaps TRBD2 (6 bases). Germline CDR1 LGHDT, CDR2 YNNKEL (reference sequence). The V end was cut by 5 bases, the J end by 6 bases, with 17 bases between. This CDR3 is 15 amino acids long. The DNA of the CDR3 is TGTGCCAGCAGCAAAAGCCCCGGGACTCCCAATGAGCAGTTCTTC. This encodes CASSKSPGTPNEQFF.

The chain uses TRBV12-3 or TRBV12-4 and TRBJ1-1; tentatively, D is TRBD1 (5 bases). Trimming took off 6 bases at V and 0 bases at J, with 8 bases between the two ends. The CDR3 sequence is 13 residues long. The CDR3 is CASRLTVNTEAFF. As DNA, the CDR3 is TGTGCCAGCAGACTGACAGTGAACACTGAAGCTTTCTTT.

This sequence joins TRBV19 and TRBJ1-5, with 7 bases that match TRBD1. Germline trimming cut 4 bases from V and 6 bases from J; bases unmatched to any gene: 6. This CDR3 comprises 14 residues. Germline loops: CDR1 LNHDA, CDR2 SQIVND (reference sequence). CDR3 loop: CASSRDSGRQPQHF. CDR3 coding DNA: TGTGCCAGTAGTAGGGACAGCGGACGTCAGCCCCAGCATTTT.